The sequence of this T cell receptor (beta chain) was determined in a study of cytomegalovirus exposure and HLA in healthy donors. Whole-study context: The same platform was used for the roughly 120 validation repertoires and the approximately 670 first-cohort repertoires, a later analysis reported. Study-level findings and limits: Some TCR beta chains (around 180 of them) were listed as cytomegalovirus-associated.

There are 13 residues in the CDR3. Germline CDR1 reads SGHTA; CDR2 reads FQGNSA. Trimming shortened V by 2 bases and J by 1 base, and 6 bases separated the two germline ends. The assay was immunoSEQ multiplex PCR, and TCRdb's table has in-frame clones only and misses some. Altogether 120,000 to 150,000 clones are present, 85% to 90% being singletons, with the ten largest covering about 3.1%. In the case of this clone: Its antigen remains unidentified.

The chain couples TRBV7-2 to TRBJ2-7; D not certain. This clonotype was sampled from a woman in her late teens or twenties in good health and CMV-seropositive. What was sequenced was PBMCs. DNA for the CDR3: TGTGCCAGCAGCTTAATGAGGTCCTACGAGCAGTACTTC. It translates to CASSLMRSYEQYF.